Presented here are 16 T cell receptor beta chains from one specimen sequenced in a study of blood T cell repertoires in COVID-19. Clones were read by immunoSEQ multiplex PCR, and TCRdb kept only the in-frame ones, dropping some. The sample has around 200,000 clones, approximately 87% seen once; the top ten hold about 2%. The sample comprised peripheral blood. These receptors were obtained from a woman in her forties or fifties with acute or convalescent COVID-19.

J is TRBJ1-2 and V is TRBV11-2; 8 bases align to TRBD1. Looked up from germline, CDR1 is SGHAT and CDR2 is FQNNGV. V was clipped by 1 base and J by 0 bases; unmatched bases: 1. This CDR3 is built from 15 residues. For the CDR3, the DNA is TGTGCCAGCAGCTTAGGGGACAGGACTAACTATGGCTACACCTTC. It yields the protein CASSLGDRTNYGYTF.

This chain links TRBV5-4 with TRBJ2-3; D is unresolved. V was shortened by 1 base and J by 1 base, with 4 bases between the two germline ends. This CDR3 is built from 13 residues. Germline V gene data show CDR1 as SGHNT and CDR2 as YYREEE (reference sequence). CDR3: CASSLLGTDTQYF. For the CDR3, the DNA is TGTGCCAGCAGCTTGCTAGGCACAGATACGCAGTATTTT.

J is TRBJ2-1 and V is TRBV18; TRBD2 matches at 8 bases. The V and J ends lost 3 bases and 6 bases, in that order; junction bases with no gene match: 10. Germline CDR1 KGHSH, CDR2 LQKENI. CDR3 length equals 16 residues. The CDR3 sequence is CASSPPNGGDSNEQFF. DNA of the CDR3: TGTGCCAGCTCACCCCCGAACGGGGGGGATAGCAATGAGCAGTTCTTC.

This rearrangement joins TRBV9 to TRBJ2-1; TRBD1 matches at 9 bases. V dropped 0 bases and J dropped 1; count of bases not matched to a gene: 5. The germline V gene encodes CDR1 SGDLS and CDR2 YYNGEE. The CDR3 is 17 amino acids. CDR3 protein: CASSVGHRGLSYNEQFF. Written as DNA, the CDR3 is TGTGCCAGCAGCGTAGGACACAGGGGGCTATCCTACAATGAGCAGTTCTTC.

CDR3: CASSQLSGGPEDTQYF. The CDR3 nucleotides are TGTGCCAGCAGCCAACTTAGCGGGGGGCCTGAAGATACGCAGTATTTT. J is TRBJ2-3 and V is TRBV3-1 (or the pseudogene TRBV3-2), with 10 nucleotides matching TRBD2. The CDR3 has 16 amino acids. Per the germline V gene, CDR1 is LGHDT and CDR2 is YNNKEL (reference sequence). V lost 2 bases to trimming and J lost 5 bases; unmatched junction nucleotides: 7.

The chain employs TRBV5-1 and TRBJ2-1; D might be TRBD2 (7 bases). V gave up 4 bases and J gave up 0 bases, with 17 bases separating them. CDR1 is SGHRS, CDR2 YFSETQ, per germline. The CDR3 runs to 17 residues. The CDR3, as DNA: TGCGCCAGCAGCGGGACACTAGCGCTGAGCTCCTACAATGAGCAGTTCTTC. Encoded protein: CASSGTLALSSYNEQFF.

Here the CDR3 reads CASSRQGNTEAFF. CDR3 nucleotides: TGTGCCAGCAGCCGACAGGGGAACACTGAAGCTTTCTTT. The chain combines TRBV7-9 with TRBJ1-1; 7 bases match TRBD1. The CDR3 is 13 amino acids. V shed 5 bases and J 1 base; nucleotides not matched to a gene: 1. Germline V gene sequence: CDR1 SEHNR, CDR2 FQNEAQ (reference sequence).

This clone was recorded once. This chain links TRBV7-9 with TRBJ2-2; TRBD2 matches 8 bases. Germline CDR1 and CDR2: SEHNR and FQNEAQ (reference sequence). This CDR3 spans 16 amino acids. V lost 5 bases to trimming and J lost 6 bases; unmatched junction nucleotides: 11. CDR3 DNA sequence: TGTGCCAGCAGCCTTCCCCTCGATAGCGGGGCCGGGGAGCTGTTTTTT. This translates into CASSLPLDSGAGELFF.

V and J are TRBV5-1 and TRBJ2-3, with 9 nucleotides matching TRBD2. The V gene end was trimmed by 0 bases and the J gene end by 2 bases; junction bases not matched to a gene: 13. The CDR3 contains 19 residues. Germline assignment: CDR1 SGHRS and CDR2 YFSETQ. CDR3: CASSLGRRGAGGLTDTQYF. The DNA for the CDR3 is TGCGCCAGCAGCTTGGGACGGCGCGGAGCGGGGGGCCTCACAGATACGCAGTATTTT. Combining the CDR3 with reference TRBV5-1 and TRBJ2-3 gives the whole variable domain KAGVTQTPRYLIKTRGQQVTLSCSPISGHRSVSWYQQTPGQGLQFLFEYFSETQRNKGNFPGRFSGRQFSNSRSEMNVSTLELGDSALYLCASSLGRRGAGGLTDTQYFGPGTRLTVL.

In this sample, this clone turned up once. V and J are TRBV29-1 and TRBJ2-3; 9 bases map to TRBD2. V was pared by 3 bases and J by 6 bases, with 4 bases of the junction left unmatched. Per germline, CDR1 SQVTM and CDR2 ANQGSEA. The CDR3 has 13 amino acids. CDR3 coding DNA: TGCAGCGTTGATCTAGCGGGAACGGATACGCAGTATTTT. Translating gives CSVDLAGTDTQYF.

This chain joins TRBV19 and TRBJ2-1; 8 positions match TRBD2. The germline CDR1 and CDR2 sequences are LNHDA and SQIVND (reference sequence). The CDR3 totals 15 residues. The J segment lost 4 bases and the V segment lost 4 bases, leaving 6 bases of the junction unmatched. In nucleotides, the CDR3 is TGTGCCAGTAGTACCTTCAGCGGGGGTTACAATGAGCAGTTCTTC. Translating it yields CASSTFSGGYNEQFF.

This chain joins TRBV5-1 and TRBJ2-1; tentative D call: TRBD2 (6 bases). Germline assignment: CDR1 SGHRS and CDR2 YFSETQ. V shed 0 bases and J shed 7 bases, with 14 bases lying between them. CDR3 length: 15 amino acids. This CDR3 is CASSLDPGVENEQFF. In DNA form, the CDR3 reads TGCGCCAGCAGCTTGGATCCGGGGGTGGAAAATGAGCAGTTCTTC.

As for this clone: Other nucleotide sequences from this sample produce the same CDR3. The chain employs TRBV7-9 and TRBJ1-2; TRBD1 matches 7 bases. Germline CDR1 SEHNR, CDR2 FQNEAQ (reference sequence). This CDR3 is 13 amino acids long. The ends lost 5 bases at V and 5 bases at J; junction bases unmatched: 5. The CDR3 nucleotides are TGTGCCAGCAGCCAGGGGGATGGGTATGGCTACACCTTC. It is translated as CASSQGDGYGYTF.

This chain connects TRBV9 to TRBJ2-4; 9 bases match TRBD1. CDR1 and CDR2 from the germline V gene are SGDLS and YYNGEE. After removal of 3 bases from V and 7 bases from J, the junction contained 11 bases not matched to a gene. This CDR3 spans 16 amino acids. CDR3 DNA sequence: TGTGCCAGCAGCGCATCCACCGGGACAGGGACGAACATTCAGTACTTC. This codes for CASSASTGTGTNIQYF.

The V and J genes are TRBV3-1 (or the pseudogene TRBV3-2) and TRBJ1-2; a possible D gene is TRBD1 (5 bases). This CDR3 is 14 amino acids long. CDR1 and CDR2 from the germline V gene are LGHDT and YNNKEL (reference sequence). V was shortened by 0 bases and J by 7 bases, with 12 bases between the two germline ends. CDR3 sequence: CASSQEGTRGGYTF. CDR3 sequence (DNA): TGTGCCAGCAGCCAAGAGGGGACTCGGGGTGGCTACACCTTC.

The CDR3 spells CASSARLAGGPYDEQFF. CDR3 nucleotides: TGCGCCAGCAGTGCTAGACTAGCGGGAGGGCCTTACGATGAGCAGTTCTTC. The rearrangement joins TRBV10-2 to TRBJ2-1, with 14 bases matching TRBD2. This CDR3 region has 17 residues. Germline CDR1 reads WSHSY; CDR2 reads SAAADI. The trim removed 4 bases at V and 8 bases at J, leaving 10 bases unmatched.